Listed below are T cell receptor beta chains from one sample, sequenced in a study of blood T cell repertoires in COVID-19. Repertoires were generated with immunoSEQ multiplex PCR, while TCRdb's copy carries only in-frame clones and drops some. The sample lists tens of thousands of clones; about 70% were seen once. The material sequenced was peripheral blood. The receptors originated from a man between 45 and 60 years old with active or convalescent COVID-19. Each CDR3 is given with its conserved first and last residue. The order of the fields is D gene, CDR3 length, V gene, J gene, clone size, CDR3 DNA, CDR3 protein. The D gene is left open where the match is weak. Size is stated for part of the rows, as once, few or many counts, or as a class when the clone is expanded.

-	18	TRBV6-6	TRBJ1-5	-	TGTGCCAGCAGTCCCACCGGGGTCTCGGGGGTAAGGAATCAGCCCCAGCATTTT	CASSPTGVSGVRNQPQHF
-	16	TRBV5-1	TRBJ2-1	-	TGCGCCAGCAGCCCCCGGACACAACCCCCCTACAATGAGCAGTTCTTC	CASSPRTQPPYNEQFF
-	15	TRBV13	TRBJ1-2	-	TGTGCCAGCAGCTTAGGCCAAAACAACAACTATGGCTACACCTTC	CASSLGQNNNYGYTF
-	14	TRBV6-1	TRBJ2-3	few	TGTGCCAGCAGTGAAGGGCCCACGTCAGATACGCAGTATTTT	CASSEGPTSDTQYF
-	15	TRBV23-1	TRBJ1-5	-	TGCGCCAGCCCTAATGTTGGGGGGGCGGATCAGCCCCAGCATTTT	CASPNVGGADQPQHF
-	13	TRBV7-9	TRBJ1-1	many	TGTGCCAGCAGCTTAACCCTTGGACTCAGGGCTTTCTTT	CASSLTLGLRAFF
TRBD1	14	TRBV29-1	TRBJ2-2	-	TGCAGCGCCGGGACAGGGCAGAACACCGGGGAGCTGTTTTTT	CSAGTGQNTGELFF
-	12	TRBV6-6	TRBJ2-2	many	TGTGCCAGCACCCCCCATCCCGGGGAGCTGTTTTTT	CASTPHPGELFF
-	12	TRBV5-4	TRBJ1-2	once	TGTGCCAGCAGCGTGGCGGGGGATGGCTACACCTTC	CASSVAGDGYTF
-	15	TRBV27	TRBJ2-2	-	TGTGCCAGCAGGGAATTAGCGTGGAGCACCGGGGAGCTGTTTTTT	CASRELAWSTGELFF
-	12	TRBV12-3/TRBV12-4	TRBJ1-5	-	TGTGCCAGCCGACAGGCCGAACAGCCCCAGCATTTT	CASRQAEQPQHF
-	14	TRBV9	TRBJ1-5	-	TGTGCCAGCAGCCTCAGACAGTTCAATCAGCCCCAGCATTTT	CASSLRQFNQPQHF
-	16	TRBV6-2/TRBV6-3	TRBJ1-5	-	TGTGCCAGCAGTTACCCCACCCCAGGGTGGCGGCAGCCCCAGCATTTT	CASSYPTPGWRQPQHF
-	15	TRBV9	TRBJ2-7	-	TGTGCCAGCAGCCCCAGGGAATTCCCCAGCTACGAGCAGTACTTC	CASSPREFPSYEQYF
-	14	TRBV14	TRBJ1-1	-	TGTGCCAGCAGCCAAGATCAGGGGAACACTGAAGCTTTCTTT	CASSQDQGNTEAFF
TRBD1	14	TRBV6-1	TRBJ1-3	-	TGTGCCAGCAGCCGGCAGGGGGCGGAAAACACCATATATTTT	CASSRQGAENTIYF
-	12	TRBV11-2	TRBJ2-7	-	TGTGCCAGCAGCCCCACAGCAGGGGAGCAGTACTTC	CASSPTAGEQYF
TRBD1	14	TRBV2	TRBJ1-4	-	TGTGCCAGCAGGGCGACAGGGCGTGTCGAAAAACTGTTTTTT	CASRATGRVEKLFF
TRBD1	16	TRBV11-3	TRBJ1-2	-	TGTGCCAGCAGCTTCTTGGGGACAGGGATATCCTATGGCTACACCTTC	CASSFLGTGISYGYTF
TRBD1	17	TRBV5-5	TRBJ2-2	-	TGTGCCAGCAGCTTCTTCCCGGGACAGATGTACACCGGGGAGCTGTTTTTT	CASSFFPGQMYTGELFF
-	15	TRBV5-1	TRBJ2-1	-	TGCGCCAGCAGCTTGGGAGACAGTTCCTACAATGAGCAGTTCTTC	CASSLGDSSYNEQFF
-	11	TRBV12-3/TRBV12-4	TRBJ2-1	-	TGTGCCAGCACAGGCTCTTATGAGCAGTTCTTC	CASTGSYEQFF
TRBD1	13	TRBV29-1	TRBJ1-2	-	TGCAGCGTTACGACAGGGTCGGACTATGGCTACACCTTC	CSVTTGSDYGYTF
TRBD2	13	TRBV28	TRBJ2-7	-	TGTGCCAGCAGGGGGGGGACCCTGACGGAGCAGTACTTC	CASRGGTLTEQYF
-	16	TRBV5-5	TRBJ1-2	few	TGTGCCAGCAGCTTGGAAATGTGGGGGCCGATCTATGGCTACACCTTC	CASSLEMWGPIYGYTF
-	13	TRBV5-1	TRBJ2-7	-	TGCGCCAGCAGATTTGGGGGCGAGGGCGAGCAGTACTTC	CASRFGGEGEQYF
TRBD2	15	TRBV27	TRBJ2-7	few	TGTGCCAGCAGCCCGGAGCGGGGGGTGCTCTACGAGCAGTACTTC	CASSPERGVLYEQYF
-	15	TRBV24-1	TRBJ1-2	-	TGTGCCACCAGTGATGGCCCGGGACATAACGATGGCTACACCTTC	CATSDGPGHNDGYTF
-	14	TRBV30	TRBJ1-5	few	TGTGCCTGGAGTGTAGGCTCAGGTTATCAGCCCCAGCATTTT	CAWSVGSGYQPQHF
-	11	TRBV20-1	TRBJ2-3	-	TGCAGTGCTAGGTCTACAGATACGCAGTATTTT	CSARSTDTQYF
TRBD1	12	TRBV6-5	TRBJ1-5	-	TGTGCCAGCAGCCCGAGGACAGGACGCCAGCATTTT	CASSPRTGRQHF